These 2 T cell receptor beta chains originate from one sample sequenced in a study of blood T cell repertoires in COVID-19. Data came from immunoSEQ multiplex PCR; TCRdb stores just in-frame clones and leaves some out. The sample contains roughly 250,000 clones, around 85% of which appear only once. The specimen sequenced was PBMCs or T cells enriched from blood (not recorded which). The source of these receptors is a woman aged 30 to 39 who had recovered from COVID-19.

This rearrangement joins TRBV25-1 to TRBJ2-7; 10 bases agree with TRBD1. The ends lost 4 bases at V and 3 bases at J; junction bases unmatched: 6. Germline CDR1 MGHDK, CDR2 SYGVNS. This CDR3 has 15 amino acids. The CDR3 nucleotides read TGTGCCAGCAGTGGGTCGGGACAGGGGATCTACGAGCAGTACTTC. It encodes CASSGSGQGIYEQYF.

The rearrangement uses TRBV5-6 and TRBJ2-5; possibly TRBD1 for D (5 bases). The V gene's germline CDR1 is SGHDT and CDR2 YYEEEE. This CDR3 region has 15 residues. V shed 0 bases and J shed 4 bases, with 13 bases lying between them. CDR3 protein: CASSLERGRAETQYF. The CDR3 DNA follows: TGTGCCAGCAGCTTGGAAAGGGGCAGGGCAGAGACCCAGTACTTC.